Reported below is one T cell receptor beta chain. Its specificity is not known. The entry originates in a study of cytomegalovirus exposure and HLA in healthy donors. PCR primers comprised 60 Vbeta and 13 Jbeta primers. Using immunoSEQ multiplex PCR, the repertoire was profiled, and TCRdb retains in-frame clones only, with some absent. The sample lists roughly 170,000 clones, 77% occurring once. Germline V lookup: CDR1 MNHNY, CDR2 SVGAGI (reference sequence). This CDR3 contains 14 residues. V lost 7 bases to trimming and J lost 2 bases, with 15 bases between them. Whole-study results and caveats: Sequence variants that were highly shared formed a cluster that was likely a sequencing artifact. The dataset shows that most TCR sequences were rare, while some public TCRs occurred in many donors. The study flagged some 180 TCR beta chains as cytomegalovirus-associated.

The TCR comes from a woman aged 25 to 45 in good health and CMV-seropositive. Sequenced input: PBMCs. J is TRBJ2-7 and V is TRBV6-6; the D gene is possibly TRBD2 (5 bases). CDR3 amino acids: CASKLVLETYEQYF. CDR3 nucleotide sequence: TGTGCCAGCAAACTAGTCCTTGAAACCTACGAGCAGTACTTC.